The 21 T cell receptor beta chains below come from one sample, sequenced in a study of cytomegalovirus exposure and HLA in healthy donors. Vbeta (60) and Jbeta (13) primers were used in the PCR. Some clones are missing from TCRdb's copy, which holds only in-frame ones; the method was immunoSEQ multiplex PCR. The table records fewer than 100,000 clones, more than 70% of them present only once. The specimen was PBMCs. These receptors came from a woman aged 40 to 49 in good health and CMV-seronegative.

The chain is built from TRBV27 and TRBJ2-2, with 8 bases fitting TRBD1. The CDR3 loop spans 14 amino acids. V dropped 11 bases and J dropped 4; count of bases not matched to a gene: 9. Germline values: CDR1 MNHEY, CDR2 SMNVEV (reference sequence). In DNA form, the CDR3 reads TGTGCCGCAAGCAGGGGGCTCGGCACCGGGGAGCTGTTTTTT. This codes for CAASRGLGTGELFF.

This clone was observed a single time. This chain's CDR3 is CASSRGITYEQYF. Here the CDR3 DNA reads TGTGCCAGCAGCCGCGGGATTACCTACGAGCAGTACTTC. The chain combines TRBV16 with TRBJ2-7, with TRBD2 as a possible D gene (6 bases). The CDR3 extends over 13 amino acids. Germline CDR1 KGHSY, CDR2 FQNENV. Trimming removed 4 bases from V and 2 bases from J, with 9 bases in between.

The chain couples TRBV28 to TRBJ2-7; 7 nucleotides align to TRBD1. The junction had 12 bases not matched to a gene; V was cut back by 7 bases and J by 6 bases. The germline V gene has CDR1 MDHEN and CDR2 SYDVKM. The CDR3 sequence is 14 residues long. Here the CDR3 DNA reads TGTGCCAGCATATCCCCGGACAGGATGCGCGAGCAGTACTTC. It translates to CASISPDRMREQYF. The entire variable domain, with the rest obtained from reference TRBV28 and TRBJ2-7, is as follows: DVKVTQSSRYLVKRTGEKVFLECVQDMDHENMFWYRQDPGLGLRLIYFSYDVKMKEKGDIPEGYSVSREKKERFSLILESASTNQTSMYLCASISPDRMREQYFGPGTRLTVT.

The chain has TRBV7-9 and TRBJ2-7; 10 bases are shared with TRBD1. Trimming removed 7 bases from V and 6 bases from J; junction bases left unmatched: 3. The CDR3 spans 12 residues. Germline-derived CDR1 and CDR2 are SEHNR and FQNEAQ (reference sequence). CDR3 region: CASNRDRGEQYF. CDR3 coding DNA: TGTGCCAGCAACCGGGACAGGGGCGAGCAGTACTTC.

V is TRBV30 and J is TRBJ1-2, with TRBD1 matching 9 bases. The CDR3 is made up of 14 amino acids. CDR1 and CDR2 from the germline V gene are GTSNPN and SVGIG (reference sequence). Unmatched junction bases numbered 3, after V lost 2 bases and J lost 2 bases. CDR3 nucleotide sequence: TGTGCCTGGAGTTTGACAGGGGGGAACTATGGCTACACCTTC. This translates into CAWSLTGGNYGYTF.

The chain has TRBV30 and TRBJ1-4; D remains unclear. Germline CDR1 is GTSNPN and CDR2 is SVGIG (reference sequence). Trimming took off 2 bases at V and 0 bases at J, with 10 bases between the two ends. This CDR3 has 15 residues. CDR3 region: CAWSLQRSTNEKLFF. CDR3 nucleotides: TGTGCCTGGAGTTTACAACGCTCAACTAATGAAAAACTGTTTTTT. Supplemented by reference TRBV30 and TRBJ1-4, the full variable domain reads SQTIHQWPATLVQPVGSPLSLECTVEGTSNPNLYWYRQAAGRGLQLLFYSVGIGQISSEVPQNLSASRPQDRQFILSSKKLLLSDSGFYLCAWSLQRSTNEKLFFGSGTQLSVL.

The chain couples TRBV18 to TRBJ2-3; D ambiguous. V shed 1 base and J shed 1 base, with 6 bases lying between them. The CDR3 covers 14 residues. The germline V gene has CDR1 KGHSH and CDR2 LQKENI. The CDR3 coding sequence is TGTGCCAGCTCACCACTAGGAGGCACAGATACGCAGTATTTT. Protein: CASSPLGGTDTQYF.

This rearrangement joins TRBV10-3 to TRBJ1-5, with 11 bases aligning to TRBD1. The germline V gene encodes CDR1 ENHRY and CDR2 SYGVKD. Unmatched junction bases numbered 4, after V lost 7 bases and J lost 5 bases. This CDR3 comprises 14 residues. The CDR3 coding sequence is TGTGCCATCAAAGGGACAGGGGGTGATCAGCCCCAGCATTTT. This sequence encodes CAIKGTGGDQPQHF.

The gene calls are TRBV5-8 and TRBJ1-2; weak D call: TRBD1 (6 bases). V was trimmed by 4 bases and J by 4 bases, leaving 14 bases between them. The CDR3 runs 14 residues. Germline values: CDR1 SGHTS, CDR2 YDEGEE. The DNA for the CDR3 is TGTGCCAGCAGCCTCCTAGGGGGAGTCTATGGCTACACCTTC. It translates to CASSLLGGVYGYTF.

V is TRBV28 and J is TRBJ1-5, with TRBD1 matching 7 bases. CDR3 size: 15 residues. Germline V gene sequence: CDR1 MDHEN, CDR2 SYDVKM. V trimming: 6 bases; J trimming: 0 bases; junction bases outside the gene matches: 5. The CDR3 spells CASRRQGSSNQPQHF. The CDR3 bases are TGTGCCAGCAGACGACAGGGAAGTAGCAATCAGCCCCAGCATTTT.

The count of this clone is one. The chain joins TRBV15 to TRBJ1-2; 10 nucleotides agree with TRBD1. The CDR3 contains 16 residues. Germline V CDR1 and CDR2: LNHNV, YYDKDF (reference sequence). V lost 4 bases and J lost 4; bases outside the gene matches: 9. In nucleotides, the CDR3 is TGTGCCACCAGCAAAAAAACCCGGGACAGGGGCTATGGCTACACCTTC. Protein: CATSKKTRDRGYGYTF.

The genes are TRBV7-6 and TRBJ1-1; possible D gene TRBD1, 6 bases. CDR1 and CDR2 from the germline V gene are SGHVS and FNYEAQ. The ends were cut back, 5 bases at V and 0 bases at J, with 10 bases in the middle. The CDR3 spans 14 residues. CDR3 DNA: TGTGCCAGCAGCCTCACAGGGCTGAACACTGAAGCTTTCTTT. It specifies CASSLTGLNTEAFF.

The chain carries TRBV19 and TRBJ2-2; tentative D call: TRBD1 (6 bases). Germline assignment: CDR1 LNHDA and CDR2 SQIVND (reference sequence). CDR3 length: 19 amino acids. V was trimmed by 5 bases and J by 4 bases, leaving 26 bases between them. The CDR3 DNA follows: TGTGCCAGTAGTCCGTACAGGGATTTCGGGTTTGGTTTCACCGGGGAGCTGTTTTTT. It codes for CASSPYRDFGFGFTGELFF.

CDR3 nucleotides: TGTGCCAGCAGCTTAGGCGGGACAGGGGCCTACGAGCAGTACTTC. Protein product: CASSLGGTGAYEQYF. This sequence joins TRBV13 and TRBJ2-7, with TRBD1 matching 10 bases. V shed 0 bases, J shed 2 bases, and the junction held 1 base outside the gene matches. This CDR3 region has 15 residues. Germline V gene data show CDR1 as PRHDT and CDR2 as FYEKMQ (reference sequence). The full variable domain, with the rest looked up from reference TRBV13 and TRBJ2-7, is AAGVIQSPRHLIKEKRETATLKCYPIPRHDTVYWYQQGPGQDPQFLISFYEKMQSDKGSIPDRFSAQQFSDYHSELNMSSLELGDSALYFCASSLGGTGAYEQYFGPGTRLTVT.

The V call is TRBV5-4, the J call TRBJ2-5; 12 nucleotides align to TRBD2. V lost 5 bases to trimming and J lost 2 bases; unmatched junction nucleotides: 4. Germline loops: CDR1 SGHNT, CDR2 YYREEE (reference sequence). CDR3 length: 15 amino acids. CDR3 bases: TGTGCCAGCAGTCGGACTAGCGGGGTACAAGAGACCCAGTACTTC. Its protein is CASSRTSGVQETQYF.

In nucleotides, the CDR3 is TGTGCCAGCAGCGGCGACAGGGTTCAGACTGAAGCTTTCTTT. Protein product: CASSGDRVQTEAFF. The chain carries TRBV7-2 and TRBJ1-1, with 7 bases identical to TRBD1. The CDR3 spans 14 residues. CDR1 is SGHTA, CDR2 FQGNSA, per germline. After removal of 5 bases from V and 5 bases from J, the junction contained 8 bases not matched to a gene.

This clone was found once. The chain has TRBV7-3 and TRBJ2-5; the match to TRBD2 covers 10 bases. This CDR3 comprises 14 residues. With 5 bases clipped from V and 5 bases from J, the junction kept 5 bases outside the gene matches. Germline V CDR1 and CDR2: SGHTA, FQGTGA. CDR3: CASSPQAGGETQYF. In DNA form, the CDR3 reads TGTGCCAGCAGCCCTCAAGCGGGGGGGGAGACCCAGTACTTC. Using reference TRBV7-3 and TRBJ2-5 for the parts outside the CDR3, the full variable domain is GAGVSQTPSNKVTEKGKYVELRCDPISGHTALYWYRQSLGQGPEFLIYFQGTGAADDSGLPNDRFFAVRPEGSVSTLKIQRTERGDSAVYLCASSPQAGGETQYFGPGTRLLVL.

The chain combines TRBV30 with TRBJ2-7; perhaps TRBD2 as D (7 bases). The CDR3 has 12 amino acids. Germline CDR1 GTSNPN, CDR2 SVGIG (reference sequence). V was shortened by 2 bases and J by 6 bases, with 11 bases between the two germline ends. This chain's CDR3 is CAWSWGGAEQYF. The CDR3 coding sequence is TGTGCCTGGAGTTGGGGGGGCGCCGAGCAGTACTTC.

V gene TRBV6-4 combines with J gene TRBJ2-7; tentatively, D is TRBD2 (6 bases). V was trimmed by 7 bases and J by 2 bases, leaving 18 bases between them. The CDR3 sequence is 15 residues long. Looked up from germline, CDR1 is MRHNA and CDR2 is SNTAGT. In nucleotides, the CDR3 is TGTGCCAGCAAGACCTCCGGGACTGGAACCTACGAGCAGTACTTC. Protein: CASKTSGTGTYEQYF.

There are a few counts of this clone. The rearrangement joins TRBV30 to TRBJ1-1, with D hard to call. Germline V gene data show CDR1 as GTSNPN and CDR2 as SVGIG (reference sequence). The V end was cut by 2 bases, the J end by 3 bases, with 13 bases between. This CDR3 has 14 amino acids. This CDR3 reads CAWSPEGWDTEAFF. DNA for the CDR3: TGTGCCTGGAGTCCTGAGGGTTGGGACACTGAAGCTTTCTTT.

V usage is TRBV2 and J usage is TRBJ1-6; 8 bases map to TRBD1. Germline V gene lookup returns CDR1 SNHLY and CDR2 FYNNEI. The CDR3 is made up of 14 amino acids. After removal of 8 bases from V and 7 bases from J, the junction contained 7 bases not matched to a gene. In nucleotides, the CDR3 is TGTGCCAGCGGACAGGGAGAGAGCAATTCACCCCTCCACTTT. Translating it yields CASGQGESNSPLHF.